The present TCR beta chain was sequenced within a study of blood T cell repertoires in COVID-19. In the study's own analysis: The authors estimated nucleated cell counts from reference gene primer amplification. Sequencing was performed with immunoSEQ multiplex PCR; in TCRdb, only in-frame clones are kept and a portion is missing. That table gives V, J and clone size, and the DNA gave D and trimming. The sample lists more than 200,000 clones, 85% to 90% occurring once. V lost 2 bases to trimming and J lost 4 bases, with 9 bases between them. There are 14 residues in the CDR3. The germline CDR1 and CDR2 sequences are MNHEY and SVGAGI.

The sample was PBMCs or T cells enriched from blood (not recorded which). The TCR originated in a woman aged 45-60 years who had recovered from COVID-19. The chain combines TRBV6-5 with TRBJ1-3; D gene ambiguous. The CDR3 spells CASSYTPTGNTIYF. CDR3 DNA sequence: TGTGCCAGCAGTTACACCCCGACAGGAAACACCATATATTTT.